The 2 T cell receptor beta chains in this list originate from one sample, sequenced in a study of blood T cell repertoires in COVID-19. Sequencing used immunoSEQ multiplex PCR; TCRdb keeps in-frame clones, though not all of them. The data contain more than 200,000 clones, approximately 80% of them singletons. Sequencing was done on a sample of peripheral blood. These receptors all come from a woman of 80 years or more with active or convalescent COVID-19.

The chain uses TRBV7-9 and TRBJ2-1, with TRBD2 matching over 9 bases. The V and J ends lost 5 bases and 4 bases, in that order; junction bases with no gene match: 6. Germline CDR1 reads SEHNR; CDR2 reads FQNEAQ (reference sequence). The CDR3 has 15 amino acids. CDR3 sequence reads: CASSPPSGMYNEQFF. DNA of the CDR3: TGTGCCAGCAGCCCCCCTAGCGGGATGTACAATGAGCAGTTCTTC.

The chain has TRBV7-2 and TRBJ2-5, with 10 bases matching TRBD2. The J segment lost 5 bases and the V segment lost 3 bases, leaving 6 bases of the junction unmatched. Per germline, CDR1 SGHTA and CDR2 FQGNSA. This CDR3 has 15 residues. CDR3 sequence: CASSFSSGSGETQYF. The CDR3 DNA reads as TGTGCCAGCAGCTTTTCTAGCGGGAGTGGGGAGACCCAGTACTTC.